The 20 T cell receptor beta chains below were found in one sample sequenced in a study of CD8+CD57+ T cells in acquired aplastic anemia. Patients selected for sequencing had displayed CD8+CD57+ cell expansion by flow cytometry. Profiles of TCR beta VDJ and CDR3 were generated from a genomic DNA template. TCRdb reprocessed the reads via MiXCR and lists one record per CDR3 protein. The sample lists roughly 240,000 distinct CDR3 sequences, approximately 45% seen once, with approximately 8% in the top ten. Sequencing input: sorted CD4+, CD8+, or CD8+CD57+ T cells (not recorded which) from PBMCs. The receptors originated from a human donor with aplastic anemia.

This clonotype was counted many times. The chain links TRBV7-9 to TRBJ1-6; no definite D call. The CDR3 length is 15 residues. The germline V gene has CDR1 SEHNR and CDR2 FQNEAQ (reference sequence). V was clipped by 4 bases and J by 7 bases, with 14 bases between them. Written as DNA, the CDR3 is TGTGCCAGCAGCTCCCTGGTGGGGTTCAATTCACCCCTCCACTTT. This encodes CASSSLVGFNSPLHF.

In the case of this clonotype: Since a much larger clone is just one base distant, this may be a read error. J is TRBJ2-5 and V is TRBV10-3; maybe TRBD1 (5 bases). CDR1 and CDR2 (germline): ENHRY, SYGVKD. This CDR3 has 16 amino acids. The CDR3 nucleotides are TGTGCCAGCAGTGTATGTAGGGGCGCACCTGCCGAGACCCAGTACTTC. It translates to CASSVCRGAPAETQYF.

This chain uses TRBV2 with TRBJ1-6; D perhaps matches TRBD1 (6 bases). The ends were cut back, 7 bases at V and 2 bases at J, with 27 bases in the middle. Germline V lookup: CDR1 SNHLY, CDR2 FYNNEI. CDR3 length equals 20 residues. CDR3 region: CASTPGGANYGYTYNSPLHF. CDR3 sequence (DNA): TGTGCCAGCACGCCGGGGGGCGCGAACTATGGCTACACCTATAATTCACCCCTCCACTTT.

In its sample, this clonotype was seen many times. V is TRBV20-1 and J is TRBJ2-1, with 10 positions matching TRBD2. This CDR3 region has 15 residues. V shed 3 bases and J 1 base; nucleotides not matched to a gene: 3. CDR1 is DFQATT and CDR2 is SNEGSKA in the germline V gene (reference sequence). CDR3 amino acids: CSASSSGRSYNEQFF. The CDR3 region has the DNA TGCAGTGCTAGTTCTAGCGGGAGATCCTACAATGAGCAGTTCTTC.

The rearrangement links TRBV19 to TRBJ1-3; the D gene is possibly TRBD1 (5 bases). Trimming shortened V by 5 bases and J by 0 bases, and 8 bases separated the two germline ends. The CDR3 is 14 amino acids. CDR1 is LNHDA, CDR2 SQIVND, per germline (reference sequence). The CDR3 coding sequence is TGTGCCAGTAGTCCGGGGGGCTCTGGAAACACCATATATTTT. Translation: CASSPGGSGNTIYF.

Notes on this clonotype: One end of the junction varies from germline; a read error may be responsible. This sequence joins TRBV6-2 or TRBV6-3 and TRBJ2-1; 8 bases align to TRBD2. Germline CDR1 MNHEY, CDR2 SVGEGT. The CDR3 consists of 17 residues. This chain's CDR3 is CASSSWTGTRGANEQLF. CDR3 sequence (DNA): TGTGCCAGCAGTTCCTGGACCGGGACTAGAGGAGCCAATGAGCAGCTCTTC.

In its sample, this clonotype was seen once. The chain recombines TRBV7-8 with TRBJ1-5; maybe TRBD1 (5 bases). V was shortened by 0 bases and J by 7 bases, with 19 bases between the two germline ends. This CDR3 has 17 residues. In germline, CDR1 is SGHVS, CDR2 FQNEAQ. CDR3 nucleotides: TGTGCCAGCAGCTTAGCGGGGACTCGGTACGCGGTCCAGCCCCAGCATTTT. Amino acids: CASSLAGTRYAVQPQHF.

This clonotype has more than one count but fewer than ten. The chain carries TRBV3-1 and TRBJ2-7; tentatively, D is TRBD1 or TRBD2 (5 bases each). This CDR3 is built from 16 residues. Germline loops: CDR1 LGHDT, CDR2 YNNKEL (reference sequence). V shed 0 bases and J shed 2 bases, with 14 bases lying between them. Here the CDR3 reads CASSQERGDEPYEQYF. Written as DNA, the CDR3 is TGTGCCAGCAGCCAAGAACGGGGCGACGAACCCTACGAGCAGTACTTC.

This clonotype was seen repeatedly, ten times or more. The chain links TRBV13 to TRBJ1-2; D may be TRBD1 (6 bases). This CDR3 is 18 amino acids long. Germline V gene sequence: CDR1 PRHDT, CDR2 FYEKMQ (reference sequence). Trimming removed 5 bases from V and 4 bases from J, with 26 bases in between. CDR3 in amino acids: CASSQGDSPGRGGYGYTF. The CDR3, as DNA: TGTGCCAGCAGCCAAGGCGACTCTCCGGGACGAGGGGGCTATGGCTACACCTTC. Together with reference TRBV13 and TRBJ1-2, the CDR3 gives the full variable domain: AAGVIQSPRHLIKEKRETATLKCYPIPRHDTVYWYQQGPGQDPQFLISFYEKMQSDKGSIPDRFSAQQFSDYHSELNMSSLELGDSALYFCASSQGDSPGRGGYGYTFGSGTRLTVV.

This clonotype was counted at least ten times. CDR3 sequence reads: CASSIQENTEAFF. CDR3 nucleotide sequence: TGTGCCAGCAGCATACAGGAGAACACTGAAGCTTTCTTT. V is TRBV7-9 and J is TRBJ1-1; tentative D call: TRBD1 (5 bases). Germline CDR1 reads SEHNR; CDR2 reads FQNEAQ (reference sequence). This CDR3 has 13 residues. The V end lost 5 bases, the J end lost 1 base, and 8 bases lay between the germline ends. Variable domain in full (rest from reference TRBV7-9 and TRBJ1-1): DTGVSQNPRHKITKRGQNVTFRCDPISEHNRLYWYRQTLGQGPEFLTYFQNEAQLEKSRLLSDRFSAERPKGSFSTLEIQRTEQGDSAMYLCASSIQENTEAFFGQGTRLTVV.

The chain carries TRBV4-3 and TRBJ2-1; 8 bases line up with TRBD2. V was clipped by 0 bases and J by 10 bases; unmatched bases: 8. CDR3 length equals 15 residues. The germline V gene has CDR1 LGHNA and CDR2 YSLEER. CDR3 amino acids: CASSQDSGVSREQFF. The DNA for the CDR3 is TGCGCCAGCAGCCAAGATAGCGGGGTTTCTCGGGAGCAGTTCTTC.

This chain connects TRBV30 to TRBJ2-7; 8 nucleotides agree with TRBD1. Germline V gives CDR1 GTSNPN, CDR2 SVGIG (reference sequence). This CDR3 has 14 residues. V lost 3 bases and J lost 3; bases outside the gene matches: 7. The DNA of the CDR3 is TGTGCCTGGAGCGGCGGGACAGGACGCTACGAGCAGTACTTC. Its protein product is CAWSGGTGRYEQYF.

This clonotype showed up many times. The chain is built from TRBV12-3 or TRBV12-4 and TRBJ1-1, with 7 bases that match TRBD1. This CDR3 has 16 residues. After removal of 6 bases from V and 3 bases from J, the junction contained 13 bases not matched to a gene. The CDR3 DNA reads TGTGCCAGCAGCCCTACAGGGGATAGTTGGGACACTGAAGCTTTCTTT. This gives the protein CASSPTGDSWDTEAFF.

This clonotype was detected a few times. This sequence joins TRBV4-2 and TRBJ2-3, with D perhaps being TRBD1 or TRBD2 (6 bases each). CDR3 length equals 18 residues. V was cut by 6 bases and J by 2 bases, with 24 bases left in between. Germline lookup yields CDR1 LGHNA and CDR2 YNFKEQ. The CDR3 spells CASSLRGSAGSLTDTQYF. The CDR3 coding sequence is TGTGCCAGCAGTTTGAGGGGGTCGGCGGGGAGTCTCACAGATACGCAGTATTTT.

The CDR3 reads CASSLSALNTEAFF. The CDR3 DNA sequence: TGTGCCAGCAGCTTAAGCGCCTTGAACACTGAAGCTTTCTTT. The chain combines TRBV7-6 with TRBJ1-1; D not certain. The V end was cut by 2 bases, the J end by 0 bases, with 7 bases between. The CDR3 is 14 amino acids. Germline assignment: CDR1 SGHVS and CDR2 FNYEAQ.

This clonotype was observed many times. J is TRBJ2-5 and V is TRBV9; 13 nucleotides match TRBD2. The CDR3 contains 19 residues. The V gene's germline CDR1 is SGDLS and CDR2 YYNGEE. Trimming took 2 bases from V and 4 from J; bases not matched to a gene: 14. Here the CDR3 reads CASSVRLTSGGNAPETQYF. The CDR3 DNA reads TGTGCCAGCAGCGTTCGGTTGACTAGCGGGGGGAATGCCCCAGAGACCCAGTACTTC.

The V and J genes are TRBV7-3 and TRBJ2-5; D possibly matches TRBD1 or TRBD2 (6 bases each). Trimming shortened V by 4 bases and J by 5 bases, and 17 bases separated the two germline ends. From germline, CDR1 is SGHTA and CDR2 FQGTGA. There are 15 residues in the CDR3. In DNA form, the CDR3 reads TGTGCCAGCAGCTACCGGGACGGGGGCATCGAGACCCAGTACTTC. It translates to CASSYRDGGIETQYF.

V usage is TRBV24-1 and J usage is TRBJ2-7, with D uncertain. This CDR3 has 14 amino acids. V gave up 9 bases and J gave up 0 bases, with 14 bases separating them. Germline V gives CDR1 KGHDR, CDR2 SFDVKD. The CDR3 coding sequence is TGTGCCACCTTGAACTACCACCACTCCTACGAGCAGTACTTC. Encoded protein: CATLNYHHSYEQYF.

Only a few counts were recorded for this clonotype. V and J are TRBV5-6 and TRBJ2-7; no clear D gene. There are 15 residues in the CDR3. Germline values: CDR1 SGHDT, CDR2 YYEEEE. Trimming removed 5 bases at V and 1 base at J, with 16 bases between. The CDR3 spells CASRPLREGSYEQYF. The CDR3 DNA sequence: TGTGCCAGCAGACCCCTTAGAGAAGGGTCCTACGAGCAGTACTTC.

Details on this clonotype: A much larger clonotype is one base distant, so this may be a read error. The rearrangement links TRBV4-1 to TRBJ1-1, with D unresolved. The CDR3 loop spans 11 amino acids. Germline CDR1 reads MGHRA; CDR2 reads YSYEKL. The CDR3, as DNA: TGCGCCAGCAGCGACAACACTGAAGCTTCCTTT. It encodes CASSDNTEASF.